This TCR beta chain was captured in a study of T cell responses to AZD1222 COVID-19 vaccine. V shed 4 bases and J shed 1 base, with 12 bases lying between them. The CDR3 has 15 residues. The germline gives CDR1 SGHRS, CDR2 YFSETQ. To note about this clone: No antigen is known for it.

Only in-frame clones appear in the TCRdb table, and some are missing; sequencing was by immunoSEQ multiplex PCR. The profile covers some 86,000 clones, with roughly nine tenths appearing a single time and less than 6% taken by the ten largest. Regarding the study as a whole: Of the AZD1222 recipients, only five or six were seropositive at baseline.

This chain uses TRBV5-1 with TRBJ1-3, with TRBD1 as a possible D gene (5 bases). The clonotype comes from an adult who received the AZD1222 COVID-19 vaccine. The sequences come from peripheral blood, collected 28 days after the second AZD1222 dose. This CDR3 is CASSPWDGSGNTIYF. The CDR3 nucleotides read TGCGCCAGCAGCCCCTGGGACGGGTCTGGAAACACCATATATTTT.